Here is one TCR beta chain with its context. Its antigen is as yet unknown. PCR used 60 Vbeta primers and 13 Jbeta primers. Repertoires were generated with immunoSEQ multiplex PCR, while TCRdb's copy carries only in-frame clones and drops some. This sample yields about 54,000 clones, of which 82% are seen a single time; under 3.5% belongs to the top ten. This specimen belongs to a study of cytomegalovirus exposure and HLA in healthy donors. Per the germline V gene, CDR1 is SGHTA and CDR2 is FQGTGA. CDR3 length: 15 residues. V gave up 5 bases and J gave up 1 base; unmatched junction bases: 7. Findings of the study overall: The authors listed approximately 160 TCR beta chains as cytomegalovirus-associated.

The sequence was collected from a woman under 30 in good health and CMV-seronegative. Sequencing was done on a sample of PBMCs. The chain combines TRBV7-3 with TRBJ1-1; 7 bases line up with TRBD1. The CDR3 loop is CASSARQGPNTEAFF. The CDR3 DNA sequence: TGTGCCAGCAGCGCCCGACAGGGCCCGAACACTGAAGCTTTCTTT.